This T cell receptor (beta chain) was identified in a study of shared T cell receptors in the human thymus. Profiling relied on immunoSEQ multiplex PCR, and the TCRdb table lists in-frame clones only, not all of them. In the table there are hundreds of thousands of clones, around 78% of which are singletons. This clone occurred once. Germline CDR1 LNHNV, CDR2 YYDKDF (reference sequence). J was trimmed by 3 bases and V by 5 bases; bases with no gene match: 16. The CDR3 covers 19 residues. The same data also contributed to another study, on human thymus T cells. In that study: Resections were taken during corrective heart surgery, and the thymus tissue came from these. The authors found apparently biased V and J gene usage in thymic and blood repertoires. What related research reported was that thymic repertoires overlapped highly among unrelated individuals.

Sequenced sample: thymocytes. This chain links TRBV15 with TRBJ1-5; the match to TRBD1 covers 10 bases. The TCR comes from a boy less than two years old with a congenital heart defect. CDR3 protein: CATSSRGLGDRGDNQPQHF. The CDR3 DNA follows: TGTGCCACCAGCTCCCGGGGCCTAGGGGACAGGGGAGACAATCAGCCCCAGCATTTT.